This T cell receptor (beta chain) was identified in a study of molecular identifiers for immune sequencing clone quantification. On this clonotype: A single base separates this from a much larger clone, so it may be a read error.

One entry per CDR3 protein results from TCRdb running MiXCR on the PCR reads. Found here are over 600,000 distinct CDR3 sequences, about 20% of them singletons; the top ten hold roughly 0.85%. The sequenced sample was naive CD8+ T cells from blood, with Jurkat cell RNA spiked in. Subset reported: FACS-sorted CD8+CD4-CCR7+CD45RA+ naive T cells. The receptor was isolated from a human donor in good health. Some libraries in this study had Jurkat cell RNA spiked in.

CDR3 nucleotide sequence: TGTGCCATCAGCGAAAACCAGGGGAGCCGGGACGAGCAGTACTTC. Encoded protein: CAISENQGSRDEQYF. V is TRBV7-8 and J is TRBJ2-7, with D perhaps TRBD1 (6 bases). The CDR3 is 15 amino acids. Germline CDR1 and CDR2: SGHVS and FQNEAQ.